The 32 T cell receptor beta chains below all came from one sample that was sequenced in a study of T cell clonality in common variable immunodeficiency. Study-level results: Common variable immunodeficiency TCR beta sequences reportedly had fewer deletions and N-nucleotide insertions.

The data were produced by immunoSEQ multiplex PCR, yet TCRdb's version contains in-frame clones alone and is incomplete. The sample presents 20,000 to 30,000 clones, none singletons. These receptors are not linked to any known antigen. The sequenced material came from peripheral blood mononuclear cells. All receptors come from a human donor with common variable immunodeficiency.

This clone was seen at least ten times. The read terminates 3 residues ahead of where the CDR3 ends, so the germline J gene completes it. The chain combines TRBV5-4 with TRBJ1-4; 7 nucleotides agree with TRBD1. Unmatched junction bases numbered 3, after V lost 4 bases and J lost 3 bases. Germline lookup yields CDR1 SGHNT and CDR2 YYREEE (reference sequence). CDR3 length equals 14 residues. CDR3 DNA (partial): TGTGCCAGCAGCCTGGACAGGTCTAATGAAAAA. Its protein is CASSLDRSNEK. The CDR3 in its entirety is CASSLDRSNEKLFF. Combining the CDR3 with reference TRBV5-4 and TRBJ1-4 gives the whole variable domain ETGVTQSPTHLIKTRGQQVTLRCSSQSGHNTVSWYQQALGQGPQFIFQYYREEENGRGNFPPRFSGLQFPNYSSELNVNALELDDSALYLCASSLDRSNEKLFFGSGTQLSVL.

The table lists this clone with many counts. The CDR3 end lies 3 residues beyond the end of the read and is filled in from the germline J gene. The chain employs TRBV7-9 and TRBJ1-2; TRBD1 agrees at 9 bases. This CDR3 spans 15 amino acids. The ends lost 8 bases at V and 4 bases at J; junction bases unmatched: 11. Germline loops: CDR1 SEHNR, CDR2 FQNEAQ (reference sequence). Incomplete CDR3 DNA: TGTGCCAGCGGACGACAGGGGGGGTTAAGCTATGGC. Protein product: CASGRQGGLSYG. The whole CDR3 sequence is CASGRQGGLSYGYTF. The full variable domain, with the rest looked up from reference TRBV7-9 and TRBJ1-2, is DTGVSQNPRHKITKRGQNVTFRCDPISEHNRLYWYRQTLGQGPEFLTYFQNEAQLEKSRLLSDRFSAERPKGSFSTLEIQRTEQGDSAMYLCASGRQGGLSYGYTFGSGTRLTVV.

This clone was counted at least ten times. Incomplete CDR3 DNA: TGTGCCAGCAGCTCAGGGTTTGACAATCAGCCC. It encodes CASSSGFDNQP. The whole CDR3 protein reads CASSSGFDNQPQHF. The V call is TRBV7-9, the J call TRBJ1-5, with D possibly matching TRBD1 (5 bases). The read is 3 residues too short to cover the CDR3 end, so that end is filled in from the germline J gene. The germline CDR1 and CDR2 sequences are SEHNR and FQNEAQ (reference sequence). Trimming removed 4 bases at V and 3 bases at J, with 10 bases between. This CDR3 is built from 14 residues.

The part of the CDR3 DNA that was read is TGTGCCAGCAGTGTGGGGCTAAGCTCTGGGGCCAACGTC. It translates to CASSVGLSSGANV. The CDR3 in full is CASSVGLSSGANVLTF. The chain employs TRBV6-4 and TRBJ2-6, with D tentatively TRBD1 (5 bases). Coverage ceases 3 residues before the CDR3 finishes, and the germline J gene fills in the end. Germline V CDR1 and CDR2: MRHNA, SNTAGT. The CDR3 sequence is 16 residues long. Trimming left V 4 bases short and J 0 bases short, with 10 bases between.

This clone was recorded many times. Coverage ceases 3 residues before the CDR3 finishes, and the germline J gene fills in the end. This specimen includes other DNA sequences encoding the same CDR3. This chain links TRBV18 with TRBJ1-4, with 7 bases that match TRBD1. J gave up 7 bases and V 3 bases, and 8 bases lay outside the gene matches. The CDR3 is 15 residues long. Germline loops: CDR1 KGHSH, CDR2 LQKENI. The covered CDR3 bases are TGTGCCAGCTCACCGAGACAGGGAACAGGTGAAAAA. Its translation is CASSPRQGTGEK. The whole CDR3 is CASSPRQGTGEKLFF. Variable domain in full (rest from reference TRBV18 and TRBJ1-4): NAGVMQNPRHLVRRRGQEARLRCSPMKGHSHVYWYRQLPEEGLKFMVYLQKENIIDESGMPKERFSAEFPKEGPSILRIQQVVRGDSAAYFCASSPRQGTGEKLFFGSGTQLSVL.

This clone was detected many times. The missing CDR3 end, 3 residues past where the read stops, is filled in from the germline J gene. V gene TRBV7-8 combines with J gene TRBJ2-7; D gene ambiguous. Germline values: CDR1 SGHVS, CDR2 FQNEAQ. This CDR3 comprises 14 residues. V was cut by 5 bases and J by 0 bases, with 11 bases left in between. The CDR3 protein is CASSPSTSSYEQYF. Partial CDR3 DNA: TGTGCCAGCAGCCCGTCAACCAGCTCCTACGAG.

In its sample, this clone was seen many times. The read falls 3 residues short of the CDR3 end, and the missing part is taken from the germline J gene. The rearrangement joins TRBV7-9 to TRBJ2-1; 7 bases match TRBD1. Unmatched junction bases numbered 3, after V lost 5 bases and J lost 5 bases. Germline V lookup: CDR1 SEHNR, CDR2 FQNEAQ (reference sequence). There are 13 residues in the CDR3. CDR3 region: CASSRDSNNEQFF. CDR3 DNA (partial): TGTGCCAGCAGCCGGGACAGCAACAATGAG.

To note about this clone: The CDR3 goes on 3 residues after the read ends, and that part is filled in from the germline J gene. The V call is TRBV10-2, the J call TRBJ2-3; 7 nucleotides line up with TRBD2. In germline, CDR1 is WSHSY, CDR2 SAAADI. The CDR3 covers 14 residues. J was trimmed by 2 bases and V by 10 bases; bases with no gene match: 9. CDR3: CATGPSGITDTQYF. The CDR3 DNA, read in part, is TGCGCCACCGGCCCTAGCGGCATCACAGATACG.

Worth noting for this clone: The read stops 3 residues short of the end of the CDR3; the missing end is completed from the germline J gene. The V call is TRBV7-2, the J call TRBJ2-5; D not resolved. Trimming shortened V by 1 base and J by 2 bases, and 5 bases separated the two germline ends. This CDR3 contains 13 residues. Germline V gene data show CDR1 as SGHTA and CDR2 as FQGNSA. The CDR3 loop is CASSLGSQETQYF. The CDR3 DNA, read in part, is TGTGCCAGCAGCTTAGGTTCACAAGAGACC.

In this sample, this clone turned up many times. The read ends 3 residues before the CDR3 terminus; that terminus is restored from the germline J gene. The V and J genes are TRBV5-4 and TRBJ2-1; tentatively, D is TRBD1 (5 bases). CDR1 SGHNT and CDR2 YYREEE come from the germline V gene (reference sequence). The CDR3 extends over 14 amino acids. The V and J ends lost 0 bases and 9 bases respectively, with 13 bases between them. The CDR3 sequence is CASSLDRTVSEQFF. The sequenced part of the CDR3 DNA is TGTGCCAGCAGCTTGGACAGGACCGTTTCTGAG.

Worth noting for this clone: The CDR3 is cut off 3 residues early in the read; its end comes from the germline J gene. The V call is TRBV6-2 or TRBV6-3, the J call TRBJ1-3; D unresolved. V lost 8 bases, J lost 0 bases, and 11 bases lay in between. Germline values: CDR1 MNHEY, CDR2 SVGEGT. The CDR3 sequence is 14 residues long. CDR3 DNA (partial): TGTGCCAGCCGTCGAACAACCTCTGGAAACACC. It yields the protein CASRRTTSGNT. The entire CDR3 sequence reads CASRRTTSGNTIYF.

Concerning this clone: The read ends 3 residues before the CDR3 terminus; that terminus is restored from the germline J gene. V gene TRBV2 combines with J gene TRBJ2-4, with a possible D match to TRBD1 (6 bases). Between the trimmed V and J ends, which lost 4 bases and 0 bases, there was a span of 13 bases. The CDR3 runs to 16 residues. Germline values: CDR1 SNHLY, CDR2 FYNNEI. The CDR3 DNA, read in part, is TGTGCCAGCAGTGCTCAGGGGCCACTAGCCAAAAACATT. Amino acid sequence: CASSAQGPLAKNI. The whole CDR3 is CASSAQGPLAKNIQYF.

This clone was seen at least ten times. The read is 3 residues too short to cover the CDR3 end, so that end is filled in from the germline J gene. V usage is TRBV5-1 and J usage is TRBJ2-3, with 10 positions matching TRBD2. Germline V CDR1 and CDR2: SGHRS, YFSETQ. This CDR3 has 16 amino acids. Trimming cost V 4 bases and J 2 bases; bases outside gene matches: 7. CDR3 DNA (partial): TGCGCCAGCAGCCTTACTAGCGGGGTTACCACAGATACG. Translation gives CASSLTSGVTTDT. The whole CDR3 region reads CASSLTSGVTTDTQYF.

This clone has ten or more counts. With the read ending 3 residues before the CDR3 end, the germline J gene is used to fill in that end. The chain couples TRBV29-1 to TRBJ2-2; 8 bases fit TRBD1. The junction had 6 bases not matched to a gene; V was cut back by 5 bases and J by 7 bases. This CDR3 is 13 amino acids long. Germline lookup yields CDR1 SQVTM and CDR2 ANQGSEA. CDR3 sequence reads: CSVRQGTGGELFF. Partial CDR3 DNA: TGCAGCGTTAGACAGGGGACGGGCGGGGAG.

About this clone itself: The read gets to within 3 residues of the CDR3 end, and the germline J gene fills in the rest. V usage is TRBV30 and J usage is TRBJ1-2; D unclear. This CDR3 spans 13 amino acids. Germline-derived CDR1 and CDR2 are GTSNPN and SVGIG (reference sequence). V was clipped by 0 bases and J by 4 bases, with 9 bases between them. CDR3 region: CAWSVGGRYGYTF. The sequenced CDR3 bases are TGTGCCTGGAGTGTAGGCGGTCGCTATGGC.

This clone has ten or more counts. The CDR3 end lies 3 residues beyond the end of the read and is filled in from the germline J gene. The V call is TRBV7-2, the J call TRBJ2-5; D is perhaps TRBD1 (6 bases). This CDR3 spans 14 amino acids. Germline assignment: CDR1 SGHTA and CDR2 FQGNSA. V lost 5 bases and J lost 2, with 12 bases in between. The sequenced part of the CDR3 DNA is TGTGCCAGCAGCGCGAGGGGGAGTCAAGAGACC. Translated: CASSARGSQET. The full CDR3 protein is CASSARGSQETQYF.

This clone was observed a few times. The CDR3 end is not reached by the read, which stops 3 residues before it; the germline J gene fills it in. The chain carries TRBV4-2 and TRBJ2-7; 8 nucleotides align to TRBD2. V was pared by 1 base and J by 4 bases, with 6 bases of the junction left unmatched. Looked up from germline, CDR1 is LGHNA and CDR2 is YNFKEQ. The CDR3 extends over 15 amino acids. The DNA read from the CDR3 is TGTGCCAGCAGCCAAGTCTCGGGGGGGCGGTACGAG. Translating gives CASSQVSGGRYE. The entire CDR3 reads CASSQVSGGRYEQYF.

A word on this clone: The sequenced fragment ends 3 residues before the CDR3 boundary, so the rest is inferred from the germline J gene. This chain links TRBV7-2 with TRBJ1-3; D is undetermined. From germline, CDR1 is SGHTA and CDR2 FQGNSA. This CDR3 has 15 amino acids. Trimming shortened V by 5 bases and J by 5 bases, and 16 bases separated the two germline ends. The CDR3 loop reads CASSPNMAVRNTIYF. Partial CDR3 DNA: TGTGCCAGCAGCCCAAACATGGCAGTCCGAAACACC.

This clone was seen ten or more times. The covered CDR3 bases are TGCGCCAGCAGCCCGGGACAGCGCATGAACACTGAA. Protein sequence: CASSPGQRMNTE. The CDR3 in full is CASSPGQRMNTEAFF. The chain recombines TRBV5-1 with TRBJ1-1, with 7 positions matching TRBD1. The read falls 3 residues short of the CDR3 end, and the missing part is taken from the germline J gene. CDR1 SGHRS and CDR2 YFSETQ come from the germline V gene. With V trimmed by 4 bases and J by 0 bases, 6 bases remained unmatched. The CDR3 extends over 15 amino acids.

This clone was found many times. The read ends 3 residues shy of where the CDR3 ends; the end is completed using the germline J gene. The chain employs TRBV5-1 and TRBJ1-1, with D possibly being TRBD1 (5 bases). The CDR3 covers 15 residues. V shed 4 bases and J shed 0 bases, with 13 bases lying between them. Germline V gene sequence: CDR1 SGHRS, CDR2 YFSETQ. The CDR3 sequence: CASSPETGVNTEAFF. Incomplete CDR3 DNA: TGCGCCAGCAGCCCGGAAACAGGAGTGAACACTGAA.

This clone showed up many times. From the germline J gene comes the end of the CDR3, since the read stops 3 residues before it. V gene TRBV19 combines with J gene TRBJ2-5; 7 bases are a match to TRBD1. With 5 bases clipped from V and 5 bases from J, the junction kept 14 bases outside the gene matches. Germline values: CDR1 LNHDA, CDR2 SQIVND (reference sequence). The CDR3 runs 16 residues. The CDR3 DNA, read in part, is TGTGCCAGTAGTCCCGGACAGGACCTTCGTCTGGAGACC. It translates to CASSPGQDLRLET. The entire CDR3 protein is CASSPGQDLRLETQYF.

This clone was counted many times. The sequenced fragment ends 3 residues before the CDR3 boundary, so the rest is inferred from the germline J gene. The chain employs TRBV7-8 and TRBJ2-1, with unresolved D. CDR1 SGHVS and CDR2 FQNEAQ come from the germline V gene. V was trimmed by 2 bases and J by 5 bases, leaving 13 bases between them. The CDR3 is 15 residues long. The CDR3 bases that were read are TGTGCCAGCAGCTTATACTCCCGATCACACAATGAG. As protein: CASSLYSRSHNE. The CDR3 as a whole reads CASSLYSRSHNEQFF.

This clone was observed many times. Sequencing ends 3 residues short of the CDR3 end; the germline J gene provides the rest. The rearrangement links TRBV23-1 to TRBJ2-1; D possibly corresponds to TRBD2 (6 bases). TRBV23-1 is placed among ORFs of uncertain function. This CDR3 spans 17 amino acids. The V end was cut by 4 bases, the J end by 9 bases, with 25 bases between. The CDR3 region is CASSLRDLAYTCSEQFF. CDR3 DNA, as far as it was read: TGCGCCAGCAGTCTACGGGACCTAGCGTACACTTGTAGTGAG.

This clone came up many times. The CDR3 end is not reached by the read, which stops 3 residues before it; the germline J gene fills it in. The chain has TRBV19 and TRBJ2-7; 7 nucleotides match TRBD1. Trimming removed 3 bases from V and 3 bases from J; junction bases left unmatched: 8. CDR3 size: 15 residues. CDR1 and CDR2 from the germline V gene are LNHDA and SQIVND (reference sequence). The CDR3 bases that were read are TGTGCCAGTAGTATGGCAGGGACAGCAAGCTACGAG. Amino acids: CASSMAGTASYE. The full-length CDR3 reads as CASSMAGTASYEQYF. Variable domain in full (rest from reference TRBV19 and TRBJ2-7): DGGITQSPKYLFRKEGQNVTLSCEQNLNHDAMYWYRQDPGQGLRLIYYSQIVNDFQKGDIAEGYSVSREKKESFPLTVTSAQKNPTAFYLCASSMAGTASYEQYFGPGTRLTVT.

On this clone itself: The read is 3 residues too short to cover the CDR3 end, so that end is filled in from the germline J gene. This chain joins TRBV23-1 and TRBJ1-3; maybe TRBD1 (5 bases). TRBV23-1 belongs to the ORF category, with a function that is uncertain. The CDR3 is 18 residues long. Trimming left V 0 bases short and J 7 bases short, with 22 bases between. This CDR3 is CASSQSGINGGRRNTIYF. The DNA read from the CDR3 is TGCGCCAGCAGTCAATCCGGGATAAACGGGGGTCGGCGCAACACC.

This clone was counted a few times. The read terminates 3 residues before the CDR3 end, so the remaining end is supplied by the germline J gene. The rearrangement links TRBV7-6 to TRBJ1-5; the match to TRBD1 covers 9 bases. V lost 5 bases to trimming and J lost 7 bases; unmatched junction nucleotides: 9. Looked up from germline, CDR1 is SGHVS and CDR2 is FNYEAQ. CDR3 length equals 15 residues. CDR3 residues: CASSLGQGRGQPQHF. Partial CDR3 DNA: TGTGCCAGCAGCCTGGGACAGGGCCGAGGGCAGCCC.

This clone was detected a few times. The CDR3 DNA, read in part, is TGTGCCAGCAGGATAACTAGCGGGGTCACCGGGGAG. Its translation is CASRITSGVTGE. The entire CDR3 is CASRITSGVTGELFF. The chain combines TRBV2 with TRBJ2-2, with 10 bases that match TRBD2. Coverage ceases 3 residues before the CDR3 finishes, and the germline J gene fills in the end. The CDR3 is made up of 15 amino acids. Per germline, CDR1 SNHLY and CDR2 FYNNEI. V shed 6 bases, J shed 4 bases, and the junction held 5 bases outside the gene matches. Combining the CDR3 with reference TRBV2 and TRBJ2-2 gives the whole variable domain EPEVTQTPSHQVTQMGQEVILRCVPISNHLYFYWYRQILGQKVEFLVSFYNNEISEKSEIFDDQFSVERPDGSNFTLKIRSTKLEDSAMYFCASRITSGVTGELFFGEGSRLTVL.

This clone was seen many times. Read data end 3 residues before the CDR3 end; the end is taken from the germline J gene. The V and J genes are TRBV18 and TRBJ2-7; 12 bases line up with TRBD1. This CDR3 has 16 residues. V was pared by 3 bases and J by 4 bases, with 7 bases of the junction left unmatched. Germline values: CDR1 KGHSH, CDR2 LQKENI. CDR3 DNA (partial): TGTGCCAGCTCACCGGGGGACAGGGGGCTGATGTACGAG. It yields the protein CASSPGDRGLMYE. The whole CDR3 protein reads CASSPGDRGLMYEQYF. The full variable domain, with the rest looked up from reference TRBV18 and TRBJ2-7, is NAGVMQNPRHLVRRRGQEARLRCSPMKGHSHVYWYRQLPEEGLKFMVYLQKENIIDESGMPKERFSAEFPKEGPSILRIQQVVRGDSAAYFCASSPGDRGLMYEQYFGPGTRLTVT.

This clone was detected ten times or more. Coverage ceases 3 residues before the CDR3 finishes, and the germline J gene fills in the end. This chain uses TRBV12-3 or TRBV12-4 with TRBJ1-5; no firm D call. The CDR3 covers 13 residues. Trimming left V 3 bases short and J 4 bases short, with 7 bases between. The CDR3 bases that were read are TGTGCCAGCAGTTTCGGGTTAAATCAGCCC. Translated, it gives CASSFGLNQP. The whole CDR3 region reads CASSFGLNQPQHF.

With respect to this clone: The read stops 3 residues short of the end of the CDR3; the missing end is completed from the germline J gene. The genes are TRBV2 and TRBJ2-7; 7 bases agree with TRBD1. The CDR3 spans 12 residues. Germline CDR1 and CDR2: SNHLY and FYNNEI. V lost 8 bases to trimming and J lost 4 bases; unmatched junction nucleotides: 5. The sequenced part of the CDR3 DNA is TGTGCCAGCTCGACAGGGTTTTACGAG. Its protein product is CASSTGFYE. The full-length CDR3 reads as CASSTGFYEQYF.

As to this clone: The read is 3 residues too short to cover the CDR3 end, so that end is filled in from the germline J gene. V and J are TRBV20-1 and TRBJ2-7; TRBD2 is a possible D gene (6 bases). The CDR3 has 17 residues. Trimming left V 3 bases short and J 0 bases short, with 21 bases between. Germline V lookup: CDR1 DFQATT, CDR2 SNEGSKA (reference sequence). CDR3 DNA (partial): TGCAGTGCTAGTGGGACGGGGAGTGGGCGGGGCTCCTACGAG. Protein product: CSASGTGSGRGSYE. Given in full, the CDR3 is CSASGTGSGRGSYEQYF.

This clone was observed many times. The sequenced fragment ends 3 residues before the CDR3 boundary, so the rest is inferred from the germline J gene. The rearrangement uses TRBV7-8 and TRBJ2-7; D perhaps matches TRBD2 (6 bases). CDR3 size: 17 residues. Germline-derived CDR1 and CDR2 are SGHVS and FQNEAQ. V was pared by 3 bases and J by 3 bases, with 21 bases between. The sequenced part of the CDR3 DNA is TGTGCCAGCAGCTTGTTGAGTGGGCCGGGACTTCACTACGAG. Protein: CASSLLSGPGLHYE. The full-length CDR3 reads as CASSLLSGPGLHYEQYF.